A single sample gave rise to the 15 T cell receptor beta chains below, sequenced in a study of T cells in Graves' hyperthyroidism and ophthalmopathy. Template material for amplifying TCR beta CDR3 regions consisted of RNA transcripts. HTBI primers were employed in a first-round RT-PCR of the TCR CDR3. TCRdb re-analysed the multiplex PCR reads in MiXCR, keeping a single row per CDR3 protein. The table shows 450,000 to 650,000 distinct CDR3 sequences, with approximately 17% occurring only once. Sequences were obtained from blood. These receptors all stem from a woman aged 18-35 years with Graves' ophthalmopathy.

The rearrangement joins TRBV27 to TRBJ1-2, with TRBD1 identical over 7 bases. The germline CDR1 and CDR2 sequences are MNHEY and SMNVEV (reference sequence). The CDR3 length is 14 residues. V shed 4 bases and J 6 bases; nucleotides not matched to a gene: 8. CDR3 sequence (DNA): TGTGCCAGCAGTTCCCTGGGCGGGACAGATGGCTACACCTTC. This encodes CASSSLGGTDGYTF.

V and J are TRBV19 and TRBJ2-1; 11 bases line up with TRBD1. CDR3 length: 15 amino acids. Germline CDR1 is LNHDA and CDR2 is SQIVND (reference sequence). Losses at the gene ends were 3 bases for V and 6 bases for J; bases not matched to a gene: 4. The DNA of the CDR3 is TGTGCCAGTAGTATGGGGACAGGGGGGGCCAATGAGCAGTTCTTC. This gives the protein CASSMGTGGANEQFF. Using reference TRBV19 and TRBJ2-1 for the parts outside the CDR3, the full variable domain is DGGITQSPKYLFRKEGQNVTLSCEQNLNHDAMYWYRQDPGQGLRLIYYSQIVNDFQKGDIAEGYSVSREKKESFPLTVTSAQKNPTAFYLCASSMGTGGANEQFFGPGTRLTVL.

This clonotype was found a few times. This rearrangement joins TRBV20-1 to TRBJ2-7; TRBD2 matches at 11 bases. The CDR3 loop spans 14 amino acids. The ends lost 3 bases at V and 3 bases at J; junction bases unmatched: 4. Germline assignment: CDR1 DFQATT and CDR2 SNEGSKA (reference sequence). Here the CDR3 reads CSARDGTSGYEQYF. CDR3 nucleotide sequence: TGCAGTGCTAGGGACGGGACTAGCGGCTACGAGCAGTACTTC.

CDR3 region: CSAIIPGGNQPQHF. The CDR3 coding sequence is TGCAGTGCCATTATTCCGGGGGGCAATCAGCCCCAGCATTTT. The chain recombines TRBV20-1 with TRBJ1-5; D possibly corresponds to TRBD1 (5 bases). V was pared by 6 bases and J by 2 bases, with 14 bases between. The CDR3 is 14 amino acids. CDR1 and CDR2 from the germline V gene are DFQATT and SNEGSKA (reference sequence).

This chain connects TRBV29-1 to TRBJ2-1; the D is unclear. Germline loops: CDR1 SQVTM, CDR2 ANQGSEA. The V end was cut by 1 base, the J end by 3 bases, with 10 bases between. This CDR3 contains 14 residues. The DNA of the CDR3 is TGCAGCGTTGAAGCTGACGGTAGCTACAATGAGCAGTTCTTC. This sequence encodes CSVEADGSYNEQFF.

The chain couples TRBV2 to TRBJ2-1; 7 positions match TRBD1. V was pared by 8 bases and J by 3 bases, with 10 bases of the junction left unmatched. The CDR3 runs 15 residues. Germline CDR1 and CDR2: SNHLY and FYNNEI. The CDR3: CASEPGQASYNEQFF. Here the CDR3 DNA reads TGTGCCAGCGAGCCAGGACAGGCCAGCTACAATGAGCAGTTCTTC.

The J gene is TRBJ1-5, the V gene TRBV9; 7 bases map to TRBD1. Germline assignment: CDR1 SGDLS and CDR2 YYNGEE. This CDR3 has 16 amino acids. J was trimmed by 2 bases and V by 3 bases; bases with no gene match: 8. The CDR3 DNA sequence: TGTGCCAGCAGCGCACGAGGGACAGTGGGCAATCAGCCCCAGCATTTT. Its protein is CASSARGTVGNQPQHF.

This clonotype appeared many times. The chain combines TRBV28 with TRBJ1-5; tentative D call: TRBD1 (5 bases). The germline V gene encodes CDR1 MDHEN and CDR2 SYDVKM. The CDR3 length is 17 residues. Trimming stripped 3 bases from V and 0 bases from J, with 15 bases between. The CDR3 reads CASSLGLGESSNQPQHF. As DNA, the CDR3 is TGTGCCAGCAGTTTGGGTCTGGGGGAAAGTAGCAATCAGCCCCAGCATTTT.

The chain carries TRBV6-2 or TRBV6-3 and TRBJ1-3; D not resolved. From germline, CDR1 is MNHEY and CDR2 SVGEGT. V was clipped by 2 bases and J by 3 bases, with 8 bases between them. This CDR3 has 14 amino acids. CDR3 in amino acids: CASSYTAGGNTIYF. For the CDR3, the DNA is TGTGCCAGCAGTTACACAGCCGGTGGAAACACCATATATTTT.

This chain links TRBV20-1 with TRBJ2-7; 9 bases agree with TRBD1. CDR1 and CDR2 (germline): DFQATT, SNEGSKA (reference sequence). V was clipped by 5 bases and J by 5 bases; unmatched bases: 4. The CDR3 has 12 residues. CDR3 sequence reads: CSAQRQGDEQYF. CDR3 DNA sequence: TGCAGTGCTCAAAGACAGGGGGACGAGCAGTACTTC.

This clonotype was observed many times. This chain links TRBV30 with TRBJ2-5; D may be TRBD1 (6 bases). This CDR3 has 15 residues. The V gene's germline CDR1 is GTSNPN and CDR2 SVGIG (reference sequence). V was clipped by 1 base and J by 3 bases, with 15 bases between them. The CDR3 DNA reads as TGTGCCTGGAGTGAAAGCCTCACAGGGAAAGAGACCCAGTACTTC. Translation: CAWSESLTGKETQYF.

This clonotype was seen only a few times. V gene TRBV29-1 combines with J gene TRBJ1-1; a weak D match, TRBD1 (5 bases). Trimming left V 4 bases short and J 1 base short, with 7 bases between. The CDR3 sequence is 12 residues long. Germline V lookup: CDR1 SQVTM, CDR2 ANQGSEA. CDR3 amino acids: CSVGGRNTEAFF. For the CDR3, the DNA is TGCAGCGTTGGGGGGAGGAACACTGAAGCTTTCTTT.

This clonotype was picked up a small number of times. This chain uses TRBV28 with TRBJ1-2; D might be TRBD1 (6 bases). The CDR3 sequence is 14 residues long. CDR1 is MDHEN and CDR2 is SYDVKM in the germline V gene. The V gene lost 7 bases and the J gene lost 4 bases, with 16 bases spanning the gap. This CDR3 is CASNQGPGPYGYTF. The DNA for the CDR3 is TGTGCCAGCAATCAGGGGCCGGGTCCCTATGGCTACACCTTC.

This clonotype turned up a few times. The V call is TRBV12-3 or TRBV12-4, the J call TRBJ1-1; TRBD1 matches at 9 bases. This CDR3 has 14 amino acids. Losses at the gene ends were 6 bases for V and 7 bases for J; bases not matched to a gene: 9. This chain's CDR3 is CASRGTGSLLEAFF. In DNA form, the CDR3 reads TGTGCCAGCAGAGGGACAGGGTCGCTACTTGAAGCTTTCTTT.

A note on this clonotype: Just one base apart from a much larger clone, this may be a read error. The chain employs TRBV12-3 or TRBV12-4 and TRBJ1-1; no clear D. V lost 3 bases and J 4 bases, leaving 12 bases between the germline ends. The CDR3 has 14 residues. The CDR3 coding sequence is TGTGCCAGCAGTTTTGCAGCAGGACTCACTGAAGCTTTCTTT. It specifies CASSFAAGLTEAFF.